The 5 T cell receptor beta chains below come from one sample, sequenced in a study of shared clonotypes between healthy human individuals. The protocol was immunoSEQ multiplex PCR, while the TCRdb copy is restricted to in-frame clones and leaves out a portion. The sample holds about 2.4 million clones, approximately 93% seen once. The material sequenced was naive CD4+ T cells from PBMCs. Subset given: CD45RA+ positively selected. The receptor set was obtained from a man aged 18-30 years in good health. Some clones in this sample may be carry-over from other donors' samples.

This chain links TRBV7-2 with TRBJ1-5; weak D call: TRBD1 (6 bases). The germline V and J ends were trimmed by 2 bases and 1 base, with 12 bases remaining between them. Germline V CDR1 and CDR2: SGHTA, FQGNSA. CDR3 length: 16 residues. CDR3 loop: CASSLLPGASNQPQHF. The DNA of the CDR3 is TGTGCCAGCAGCTTATTGCCGGGGGCAAGCAATCAGCCCCAGCATTTT.

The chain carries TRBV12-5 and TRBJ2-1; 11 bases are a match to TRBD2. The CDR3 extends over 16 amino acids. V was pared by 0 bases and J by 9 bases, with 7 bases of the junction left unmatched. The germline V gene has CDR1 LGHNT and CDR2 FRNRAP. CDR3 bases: TGTGCTAGTGGTTTGGTCCTAGCGGGAGGTTTCGGTGAGCAGTTCTTC. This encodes CASGLVLAGGFGEQFF.

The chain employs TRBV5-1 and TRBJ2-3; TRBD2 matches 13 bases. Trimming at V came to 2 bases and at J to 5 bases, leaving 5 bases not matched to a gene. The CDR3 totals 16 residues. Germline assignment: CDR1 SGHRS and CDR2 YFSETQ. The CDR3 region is CASSLGLAGAGDTQYF. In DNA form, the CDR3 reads TGCGCCAGCAGCTTAGGACTAGCGGGAGCCGGAGATACGCAGTATTTT.

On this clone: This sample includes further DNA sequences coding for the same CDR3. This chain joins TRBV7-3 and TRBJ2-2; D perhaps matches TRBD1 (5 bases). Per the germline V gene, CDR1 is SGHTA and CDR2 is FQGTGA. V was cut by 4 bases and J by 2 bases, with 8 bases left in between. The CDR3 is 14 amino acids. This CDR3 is CASSSGHNTGELFF. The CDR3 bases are TGTGCCAGCAGCTCTGGACACAACACCGGGGAGCTGTTTTTT.

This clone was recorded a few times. Here the CDR3 reads CSAVSEAFF. The CDR3 DNA follows: TGCAGTGCTGTGTCCGAAGCTTTCTTT. J is TRBJ1-1 and V is TRBV20-1; D is unclear. Trimming removed 5 bases at V and 8 bases at J, with 6 bases between. Germline CDR1 DFQATT, CDR2 SNEGSKA (reference sequence). This CDR3 is built from 9 residues.